The sequence of this T cell receptor beta chain was determined in a study of blood T cell repertoires in COVID-19. Participants reported their clinical history, and cohort assignment relied on those reports. Original analysis: The authors estimated nucleated cell counts from reference gene primer amplification. Clones were read by immunoSEQ multiplex PCR, and TCRdb kept only the in-frame ones, dropping some. The D gene and trimming were derived from the DNA, and the V and J assignments and clone size from that table. The data hold under 300,000 clones, with roughly 91% observed a single time. The clonotype was recovered from a woman aged 60-75 years in a cohort exposed to, infected with or recovered from COVID-19 (not recorded which). Sequenced material: PBMCs or T cells enriched from blood (not recorded which).

The CDR3 reads CASKQGLNTEAFF. In DNA form, the CDR3 reads TGTGCCAGCAAACAGGGGTTGAACACTGAAGCTTTCTTT. This chain links TRBV24-1 with TRBJ1-1; TRBD1 matches 7 bases. Trimming took 11 bases from V and 0 from J; bases not matched to a gene: 5. The CDR3 has 13 residues. CDR1 and CDR2 from the germline V gene are KGHDR and SFDVKD.